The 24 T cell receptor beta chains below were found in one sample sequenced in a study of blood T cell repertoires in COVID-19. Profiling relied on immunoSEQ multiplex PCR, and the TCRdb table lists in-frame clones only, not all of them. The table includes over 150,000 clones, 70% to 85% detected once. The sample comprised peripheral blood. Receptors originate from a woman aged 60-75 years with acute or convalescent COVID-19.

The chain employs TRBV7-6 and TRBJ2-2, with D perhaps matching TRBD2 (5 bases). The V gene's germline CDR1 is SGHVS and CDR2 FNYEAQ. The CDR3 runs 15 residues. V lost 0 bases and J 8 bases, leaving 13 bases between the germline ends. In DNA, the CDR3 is TGTGCCAGCAGCTTAGCAGAACTAGGACGAGGGGAGCTGTTTTTT. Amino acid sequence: CASSLAELGRGELFF.

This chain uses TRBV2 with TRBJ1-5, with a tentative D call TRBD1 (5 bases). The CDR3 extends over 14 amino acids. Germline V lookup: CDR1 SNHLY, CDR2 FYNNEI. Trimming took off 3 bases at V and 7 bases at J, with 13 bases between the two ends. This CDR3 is CASSDLSQGQPQHF. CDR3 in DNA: TGTGCCAGCAGTGATTTGTCGCAGGGACAGCCCCAGCATTTT.

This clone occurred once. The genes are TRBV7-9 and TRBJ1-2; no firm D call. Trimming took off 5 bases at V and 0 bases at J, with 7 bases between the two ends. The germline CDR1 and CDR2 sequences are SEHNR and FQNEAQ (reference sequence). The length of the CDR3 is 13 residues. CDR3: CASSEAANYGYTF. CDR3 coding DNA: TGTGCCAGCAGCGAAGCCGCTAACTATGGCTACACCTTC.

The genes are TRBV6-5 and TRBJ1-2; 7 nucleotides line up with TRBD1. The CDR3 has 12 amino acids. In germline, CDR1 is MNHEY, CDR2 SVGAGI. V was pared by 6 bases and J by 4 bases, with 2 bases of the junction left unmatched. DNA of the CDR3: TGTGCCAGCAGGACAGGGTTCTATGGCTACACCTTC. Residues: CASRTGFYGYTF.

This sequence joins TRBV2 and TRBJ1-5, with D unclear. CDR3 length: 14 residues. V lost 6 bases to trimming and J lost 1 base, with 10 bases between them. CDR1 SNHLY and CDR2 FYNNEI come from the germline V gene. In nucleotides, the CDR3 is TGTGCCAGCAGCGAACGGTGGAGCAATCAGCCCCAGCATTTT. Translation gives CASSERWSNQPQHF. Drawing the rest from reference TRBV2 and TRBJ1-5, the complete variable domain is EPEVTQTPSHQVTQMGQEVILRCVPISNHLYFYWYRQILGQKVEFLVSFYNNEISEKSEIFDDQFSVERPDGSNFTLKIRSTKLEDSAMYFCASSERWSNQPQHFGDGTRLSIL.

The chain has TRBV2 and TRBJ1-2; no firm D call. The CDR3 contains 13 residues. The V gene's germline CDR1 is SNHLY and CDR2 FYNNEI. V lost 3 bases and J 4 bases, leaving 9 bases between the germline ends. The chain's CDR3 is CASSDGPLYGYTF. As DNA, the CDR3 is TGTGCCAGCAGTGACGGTCCGCTCTATGGCTACACCTTC.

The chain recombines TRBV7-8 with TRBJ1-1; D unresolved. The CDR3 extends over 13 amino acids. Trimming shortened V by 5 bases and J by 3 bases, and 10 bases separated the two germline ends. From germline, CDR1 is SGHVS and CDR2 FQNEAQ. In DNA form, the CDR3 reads TGTGCCAGCAGCATCACAGCGGACACTGAAGCTTTCTTT. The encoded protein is CASSITADTEAFF.

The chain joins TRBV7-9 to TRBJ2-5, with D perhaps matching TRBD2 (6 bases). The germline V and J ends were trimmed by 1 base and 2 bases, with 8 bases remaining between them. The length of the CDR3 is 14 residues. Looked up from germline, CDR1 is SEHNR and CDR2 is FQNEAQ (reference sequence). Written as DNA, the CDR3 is TGTGCCAGCAGCTTAGGCGGGGCTCAAGAGACCCAGTACTTC. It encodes CASSLGGAQETQYF.

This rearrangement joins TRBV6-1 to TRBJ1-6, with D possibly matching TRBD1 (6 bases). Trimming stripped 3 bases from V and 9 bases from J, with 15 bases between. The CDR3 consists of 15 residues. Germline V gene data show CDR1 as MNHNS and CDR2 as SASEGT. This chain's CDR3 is CASSDRGGISSPLHF. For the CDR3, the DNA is TGTGCCAGCAGTGATAGGGGGGGGATAAGTTCACCCCTCCACTTT.

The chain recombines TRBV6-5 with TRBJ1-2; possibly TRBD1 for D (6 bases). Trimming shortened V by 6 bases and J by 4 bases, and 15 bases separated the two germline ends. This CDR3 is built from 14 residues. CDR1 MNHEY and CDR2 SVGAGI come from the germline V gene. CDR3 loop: CASRPSGGAYGYTF. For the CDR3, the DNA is TGTGCCAGCAGGCCCTCGGGGGGCGCCTATGGCTACACCTTC.

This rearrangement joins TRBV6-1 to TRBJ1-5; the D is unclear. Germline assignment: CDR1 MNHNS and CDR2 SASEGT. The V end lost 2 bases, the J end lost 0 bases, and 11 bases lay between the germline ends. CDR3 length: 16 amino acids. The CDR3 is CASSEIGDYSNQPQHF. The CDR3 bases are TGTGCCAGCAGTGAAATCGGGGATTATAGCAATCAGCCCCAGCATTTT.

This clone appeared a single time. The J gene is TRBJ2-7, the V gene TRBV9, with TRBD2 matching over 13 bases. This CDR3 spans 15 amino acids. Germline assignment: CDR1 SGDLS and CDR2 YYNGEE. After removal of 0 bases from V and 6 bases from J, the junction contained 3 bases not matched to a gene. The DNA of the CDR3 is TGTGCCAGCAGCGTAGTAGGGACTAGCGGGGTCGAGCAGTACTTC. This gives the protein CASSVVGTSGVEQYF.

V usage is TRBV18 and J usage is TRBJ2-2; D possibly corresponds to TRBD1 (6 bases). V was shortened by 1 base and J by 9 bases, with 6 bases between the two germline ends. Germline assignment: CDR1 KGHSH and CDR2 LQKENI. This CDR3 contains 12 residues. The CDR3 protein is CASSPRGRELFF. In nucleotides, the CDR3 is TGTGCCAGCTCACCACGGGGGCGGGAGCTGTTTTTT.

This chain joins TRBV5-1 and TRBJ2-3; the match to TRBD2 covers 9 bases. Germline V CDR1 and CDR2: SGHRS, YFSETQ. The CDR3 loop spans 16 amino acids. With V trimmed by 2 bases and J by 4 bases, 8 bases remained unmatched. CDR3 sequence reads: CASSFLAGGQSDTQYF. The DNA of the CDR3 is TGCGCCAGCAGCTTTCTGGCGGGGGGGCAGTCAGATACGCAGTATTTT.

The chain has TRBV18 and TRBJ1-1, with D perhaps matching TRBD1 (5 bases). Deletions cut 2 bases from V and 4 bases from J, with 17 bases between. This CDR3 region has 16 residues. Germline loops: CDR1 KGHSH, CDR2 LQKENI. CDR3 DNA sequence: TGTGCCAGCTCACCAAACCTCGGGCAGGGCGGCACTGAAGCTTTCTTT. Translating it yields CASSPNLGQGGTEAFF.

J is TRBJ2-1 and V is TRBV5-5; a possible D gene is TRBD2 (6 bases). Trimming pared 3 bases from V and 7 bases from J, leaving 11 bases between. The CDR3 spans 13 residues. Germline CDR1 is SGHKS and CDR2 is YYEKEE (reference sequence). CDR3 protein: CASSSVAGNEQFF. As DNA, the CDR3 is TGTGCCAGCAGCTCTGTTGCGGGGAATGAGCAGTTCTTC. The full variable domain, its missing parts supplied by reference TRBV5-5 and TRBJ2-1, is DAGVTQSPTHLIKTRGQQVTLRCSPISGHKSVSWYQQVLGQGPQFIFQYYEKEERGRGNFPDRFSARQFPNYSSELNVNALLLGDSALYLCASSSVAGNEQFFGPGTRLTVL.

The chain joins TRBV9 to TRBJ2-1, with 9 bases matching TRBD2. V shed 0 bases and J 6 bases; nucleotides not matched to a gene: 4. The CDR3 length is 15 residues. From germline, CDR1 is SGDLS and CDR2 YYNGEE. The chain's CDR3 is CASSVGGRGGNEQFF. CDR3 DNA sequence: TGTGCCAGCAGCGTAGGAGGGCGGGGGGGCAATGAGCAGTTCTTC.

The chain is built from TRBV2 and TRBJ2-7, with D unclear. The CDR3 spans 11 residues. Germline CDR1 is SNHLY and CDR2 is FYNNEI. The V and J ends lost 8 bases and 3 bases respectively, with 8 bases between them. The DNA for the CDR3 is TGTGCCAGCGGTAACAGCTACGAGCAGTACGTC. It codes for CASGNSYEQYV.

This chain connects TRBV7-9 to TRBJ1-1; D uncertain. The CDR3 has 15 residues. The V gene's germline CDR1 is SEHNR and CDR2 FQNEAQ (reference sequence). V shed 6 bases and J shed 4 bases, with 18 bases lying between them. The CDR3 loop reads CASSPPIRSGTEAFF. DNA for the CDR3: TGTGCCAGCAGTCCCCCTATCCGGAGCGGCACTGAAGCTTTCTTT.

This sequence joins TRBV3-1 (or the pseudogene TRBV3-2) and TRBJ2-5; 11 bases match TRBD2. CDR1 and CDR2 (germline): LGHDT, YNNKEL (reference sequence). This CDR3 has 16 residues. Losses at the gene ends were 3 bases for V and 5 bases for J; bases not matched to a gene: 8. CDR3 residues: CASSQLSGGAGETQYF. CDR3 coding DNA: TGTGCCAGCAGCCAGCTTAGCGGGGGGGCGGGGGAGACCCAGTACTTC.

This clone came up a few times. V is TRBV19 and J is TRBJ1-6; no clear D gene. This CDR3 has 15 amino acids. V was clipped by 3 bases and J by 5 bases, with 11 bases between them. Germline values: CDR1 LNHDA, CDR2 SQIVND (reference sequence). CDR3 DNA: TGTGCCAGTAGTATGCTGGGAGATCATAATTCACCCCTCCACTTT. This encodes CASSMLGDHNSPLHF.

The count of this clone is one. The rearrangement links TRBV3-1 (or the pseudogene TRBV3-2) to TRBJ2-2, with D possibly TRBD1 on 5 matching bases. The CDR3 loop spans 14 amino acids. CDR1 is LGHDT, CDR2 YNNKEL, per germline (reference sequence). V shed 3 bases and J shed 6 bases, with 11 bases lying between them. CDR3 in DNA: TGTGCCAGCAGCCAGGGGCGCATTTCCGGGGAGCTGTTTTTT. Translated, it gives CASSQGRISGELFF.

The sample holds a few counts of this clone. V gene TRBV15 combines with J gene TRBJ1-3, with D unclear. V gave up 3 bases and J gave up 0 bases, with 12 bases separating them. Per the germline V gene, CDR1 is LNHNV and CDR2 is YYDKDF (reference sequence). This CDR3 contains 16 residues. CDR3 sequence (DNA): TGTGCCACCAGCAGGGTAAAGACAAGCTCTGGAAACACCATATATTTT. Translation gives CATSRVKTSSGNTIYF. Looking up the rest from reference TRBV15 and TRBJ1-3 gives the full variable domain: DAMVIQNPRYQVTQFGKPVTLSCSQTLNHNVMYWYQQKSSQAPKLLFHYYDKDFNNEADTPDNFQSRRPNTSFCFLDIRSPGLGDTAMYLCATSRVKTSSGNTIYFGEGSWLTVV.

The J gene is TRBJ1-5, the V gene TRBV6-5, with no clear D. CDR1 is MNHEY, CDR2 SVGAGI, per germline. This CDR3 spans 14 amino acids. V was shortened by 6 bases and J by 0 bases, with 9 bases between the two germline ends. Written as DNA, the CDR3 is TGTGCCAGCAGGTGGCAGTATAGCAATCAGCCCCAGCATTTT. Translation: CASRWQYSNQPQHF.